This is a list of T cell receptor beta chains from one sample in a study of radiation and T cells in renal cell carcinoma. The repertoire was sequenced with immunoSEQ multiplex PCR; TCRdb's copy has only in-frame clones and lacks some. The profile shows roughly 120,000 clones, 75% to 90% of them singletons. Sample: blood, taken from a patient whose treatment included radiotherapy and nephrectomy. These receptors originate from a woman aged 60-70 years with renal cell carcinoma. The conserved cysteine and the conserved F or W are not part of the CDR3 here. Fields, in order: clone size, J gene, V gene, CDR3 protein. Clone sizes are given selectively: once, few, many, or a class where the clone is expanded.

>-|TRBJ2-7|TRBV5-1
ASSLADSDYEQY
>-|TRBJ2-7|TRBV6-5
ASSEDRHSYEQY
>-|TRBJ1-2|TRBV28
ASSETPEEGYT
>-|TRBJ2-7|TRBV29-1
SVENRDSYEQY
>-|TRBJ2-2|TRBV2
ASSGLAGTGELF
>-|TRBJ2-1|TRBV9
ASSLAGLSYNEQF
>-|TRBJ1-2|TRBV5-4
ASSLGGTDPYGYT
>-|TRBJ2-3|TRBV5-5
ASSLRTGGTDTQY
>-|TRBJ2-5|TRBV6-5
ASRGRDNLETQY
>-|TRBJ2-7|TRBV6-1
ASRDGQGASYEQY
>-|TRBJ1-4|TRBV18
ASSGGADEKLF
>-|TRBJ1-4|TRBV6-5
ASSSRGRGEKLF
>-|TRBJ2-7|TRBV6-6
ASSLSSGSYEQY
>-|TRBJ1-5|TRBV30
AWSYQQGAGNQPQH
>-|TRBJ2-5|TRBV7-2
ASSFGVPRETQY
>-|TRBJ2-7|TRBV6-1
ASSEHGQRYAHSYEQY
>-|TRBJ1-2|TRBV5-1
ASSSRTGLWVGYT
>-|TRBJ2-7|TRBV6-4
ASSENQRAWYEQY
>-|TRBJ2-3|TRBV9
ASSVAPRSQEADTQY
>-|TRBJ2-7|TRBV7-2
ASSSTGTGSYEQY
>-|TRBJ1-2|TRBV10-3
AISDVDRHGYT
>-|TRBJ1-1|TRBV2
ASRAETRSTEAF
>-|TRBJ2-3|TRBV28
ASSGQGSDTQY
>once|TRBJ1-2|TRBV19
ASSITHREMNYGYT
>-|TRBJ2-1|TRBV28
ASSLFDPGGSWGEQF
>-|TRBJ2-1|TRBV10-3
AISESRVAYSSYNEQF
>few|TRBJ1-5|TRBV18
ASSQGGQPQH
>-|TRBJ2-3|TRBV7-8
ASSPTIDTQY
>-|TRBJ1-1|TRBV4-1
ATGPLNTEAF
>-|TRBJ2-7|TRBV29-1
SVGTPGSGLYEQY
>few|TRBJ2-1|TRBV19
ASSINEYNEQF
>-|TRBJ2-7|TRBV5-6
ASSLVGMSSYEQY
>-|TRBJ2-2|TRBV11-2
ASSLMTDDISTRELF
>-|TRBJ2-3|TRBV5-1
ASSPRDSKRTDTQY
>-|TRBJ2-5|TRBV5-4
ASSRGQGGIKETQY
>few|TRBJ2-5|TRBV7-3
ASSSRGGETQY
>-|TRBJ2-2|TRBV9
ASSVAYKGAGELF
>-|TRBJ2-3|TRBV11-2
ASSLNAARLTDTQY
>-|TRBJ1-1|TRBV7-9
ASSLLIAWDRGLKTEAF
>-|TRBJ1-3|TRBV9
ASSPETGSGNTIY
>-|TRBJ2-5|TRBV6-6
ASSSAGPWDPQY
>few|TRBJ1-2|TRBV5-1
ASSPDQGYGYT
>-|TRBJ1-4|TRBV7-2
ASSRGRANEKLF
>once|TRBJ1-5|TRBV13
ASSTGTGNQPQH
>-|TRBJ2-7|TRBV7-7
ASSLGVSGSDEQY
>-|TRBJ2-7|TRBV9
ASSVDSGQVPYEQY
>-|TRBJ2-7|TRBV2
ASLGTRGSDEQY
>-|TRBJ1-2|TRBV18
ASSQGLTDGYT
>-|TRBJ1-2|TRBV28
ASSPGAPYGYT
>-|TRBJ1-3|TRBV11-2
ASSFIRGTNSGNTIY
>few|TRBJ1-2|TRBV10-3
AIKAGTGTLYGYT
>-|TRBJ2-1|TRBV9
ASSPGQGPYNEQF
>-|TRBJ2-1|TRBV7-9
ASSDRGQSWNEQF